This T cell receptor (beta chain) was captured in a study of spatial heterogeneity in lung cancer. Time point: sample taken at primary tumor resection. This clonotype is classed as medium-sized. As yet, its antigen is unknown. With the library built for alpha chains, this beta chain is off target and its frequency is not meaningful. V lost 0 bases and J lost 0; bases outside the gene matches: 10. The V gene's germline CDR1 is SGHRS and CDR2 YFSETQ. There are 18 residues in the CDR3. Overall study results and limits: Mutation tallies in tumors tracked expanded intratumoral alpha and beta TCR counts.

Individual TCR cDNA molecules each bore their own unique molecular identifier. TCRdb recomputed calls from the 5' RACE reads with MiXCR, one row per CDR3 protein. Of about 2,800 distinct CDR3 sequences in the sample, roughly 10% were seen once. The V and J genes are TRBV5-1 and TRBJ2-3, with 7 bases aligning to TRBD2. The sample here was lung tumor tissue, taken at surgery. The clonotype comes from a male donor with early-stage non-small cell lung cancer. CDR3 region: CASSLAGGTLSSTDTQYF. CDR3 sequence (DNA): TGCGCCAGCAGCTTGGCCGGGGGGACCCTCTCTAGCACAGATACGCAGTATTTT.